Following are 27 T cell receptor beta chains from one sample sequenced in a study of blood T cell repertoires in COVID-19. Sequencing was performed with immunoSEQ multiplex PCR; in TCRdb, only in-frame clones are kept and a portion is missing. This sample has around 420,000 clones; approximately 86% occur once, and the top ten carry about 2.1%. The sample consisted of PBMCs or T cells enriched from blood (not recorded which). The receptor set was obtained from a woman aged 40 to 50 with acute COVID-19.

J is TRBJ1-1 and V is TRBV5-1; 8 bases map to TRBD1. Trimming removed 4 bases from V and 0 bases from J; junction bases left unmatched: 5. Germline V gene data show CDR1 as SGHRS and CDR2 as YFSETQ. The CDR3 totals 15 residues. CDR3 loop: CASSEGQGMNTEAFF. The CDR3 DNA reads as TGCGCCAGCAGCGAAGGACAGGGCATGAACACTGAAGCTTTCTTT.

V is TRBV5-1 and J is TRBJ2-5; possible D gene TRBD1, 6 bases. Trimming shortened V by 2 bases and J by 3 bases, and 14 bases separated the two germline ends. The CDR3 extends over 15 amino acids. The germline gives CDR1 SGHRS, CDR2 YFSETQ. The DNA for the CDR3 is TGCGCCAGCAGCTTCCAGGACAGAACTAAAGAGACCCAGTACTTC. It specifies CASSFQDRTKETQYF.

V is TRBV7-2 and J is TRBJ1-5; D remains ambiguous. The CDR3 runs to 13 residues. Trimming took off 5 bases at V and 7 bases at J, with 12 bases between the two ends. Germline assignment: CDR1 SGHTA and CDR2 FQGNSA. The CDR3 is CASSLQDGQPQHF. The CDR3 DNA reads as TGTGCCAGCAGCCTGCAAGATGGCCAGCCCCAGCATTTT.

The J gene is TRBJ1-6, the V gene TRBV21-1; the table gives TRBD1 as D, unverified against the DNA. TRBV21-1 is recorded as a pseudogene. This CDR3 region has 15 residues. CDR3 residues: CASSKEGDSFSPLHF. The DNA for the CDR3 is TGTGCCAGCAGCAAAGAAGGGGACAGTTTTTCACCCCTCCACTTT.

CDR3 bases: TGTGCCTGGGATCTCCCCCCCAGCTACGAGCAGTACTTC. Its translation is CAWDLPPSYEQYF. This sequence joins TRBV30 and TRBJ2-7; D gene uncertain. The V end was cut by 5 bases, the J end by 3 bases, with 14 bases between. Per the germline V gene, CDR1 is GTSNPN and CDR2 is SVGIG (reference sequence). The CDR3 is 13 amino acids. The full variable domain, its missing parts supplied by reference TRBV30 and TRBJ2-7, is SQTIHQWPATLVQPVGSPLSLECTVEGTSNPNLYWYRQAAGRGLQLLFYSVGIGQISSEVPQNLSASRPQDRQFILSSKKLLLSDSGFYLCAWDLPPSYEQYFGPGTRLTVT.

This sequence joins TRBV21-1 and TRBJ1-6; TRBD1, as called in the table, went unchecked against the DNA. TRBV21-1 is a listed pseudogene. The CDR3 is 16 amino acids. CDR3 coding DNA: TGTGCCAGCAGCAAAGCGGTACAGGCCAATAATTCACCCCTCCACTTT. Protein: CASSKAVQANNSPLHF.

The rearrangement joins TRBV25-1 to TRBJ1-6, with 7 positions matching TRBD1. Losses at the gene ends were 5 bases for V and 10 bases for J; bases not matched to a gene: 11. CDR3 length equals 15 residues. Per germline, CDR1 MGHDK and CDR2 SYGVNS. The CDR3 sequence is CASSPREGAVSPLHF. Here the CDR3 DNA reads TGTGCCAGCAGTCCCCGGGAGGGGGCGGTCTCACCCCTCCACTTT.

This clone was seen once. The missing conserved phenylalanine or tryptophan at the end of this CDR3 makes a read error likely. The limits of the CDR3 on the DNA are not certain, so only TCRdb's listed CDR3 is given. The rearrangement joins TRBV27 to TRBJ1-6. The CDR3 is 9 residues long, counting both termini. Germline V gene lookup returns CDR1 MNHEY and CDR2 SMNVEV (reference sequence). The CDR3 loop reads CASSPRGSG.

The J gene is TRBJ1-2, the V gene TRBV7-2; D is ambiguous. The V end lost 1 base, the J end lost 4 bases, and 7 bases lay between the germline ends. Per the germline V gene, CDR1 is SGHTA and CDR2 is FQGNSA. The CDR3 runs to 13 residues. CDR3 coding DNA: TGTGCCAGCAGCTTAGGGAGCTCCTATGGCTACACCTTC. Encoded protein: CASSLGSSYGYTF.

This chain connects TRBV3-1 (or the pseudogene TRBV3-2) to TRBJ2-1; D is unclear. This CDR3 comprises 15 residues. Germline loops: CDR1 LGHDT, CDR2 YNNKEL (reference sequence). The V gene lost 1 base and the J gene lost 9 bases, with 16 bases spanning the gap. CDR3: CASSQVGSQWREQFF. The DNA for the CDR3 is TGTGCCAGCAGCCAAGTGGGCAGCCAATGGCGTGAGCAGTTCTTC.

There are a few counts of this clone. The J gene is TRBJ1-2, the V gene TRBV3-1 (or the pseudogene TRBV3-2), with 7 positions matching TRBD1. The CDR3 has 17 residues. Germline values: CDR1 LGHDT, CDR2 YNNKEL (reference sequence). The V and J ends lost 4 bases and 4 bases, in that order; junction bases with no gene match: 15. CDR3 nucleotides: TGTGCCAGCAGCCCCCGGAGACAGGGATTACTCGGCTATGGCTACACCTTC. Its translation: CASSPRRQGLLGYGYTF.

The chain couples TRBV2 to TRBJ1-5; D gene unclear. V lost 6 bases and J lost 0, with 15 bases in between. The CDR3 consists of 16 residues. In germline, CDR1 is SNHLY, CDR2 FYNNEI. The CDR3 DNA sequence: TGTGCCAGCAGGGGGAGGTGGCCCAATAGCAATCAGCCCCAGCATTTT. Its translation: CASRGRWPNSNQPQHF.

This chain links TRBV9 with TRBJ2-5, with 11 positions matching TRBD2. Unmatched junction bases numbered 3, after V lost 3 bases and J lost 5 bases. This CDR3 comprises 14 residues. Germline CDR1 SGDLS, CDR2 YYNGEE. The CDR3 region has the DNA TGTGCCAGCAGCGCTAGCGGGGGGCCCGAGACCCAGTACTTC. Translating it yields CASSASGGPETQYF.

The chain carries TRBV7-9 and TRBJ2-2, with 10 bases aligning to TRBD1. The germline V gene has CDR1 SEHNR and CDR2 FQNEAQ (reference sequence). V dropped 5 bases and J dropped 7; count of bases not matched to a gene: 7. The CDR3 length is 15 residues. The CDR3: CASSRDRGTNGELFF. CDR3 nucleotides: TGTGCCAGCAGCCGGGACAGGGGAACAAACGGGGAGCTGTTTTTT.

This chain connects TRBV19 to TRBJ2-3; tentatively, D is TRBD2 (5 bases). The germline V gene encodes CDR1 LNHDA and CDR2 SQIVND (reference sequence). The CDR3 is 15 amino acids. The germline V and J ends were trimmed by 6 bases and 3 bases, with 16 bases remaining between them. CDR3 bases: TGTGCCAGTAGCACTCCTGGACTCGGGACAGATACGCAGTATTTT. It codes for CASSTPGLGTDTQYF.

This chain joins TRBV4-1 and TRBJ2-3, with D maybe TRBD2 (7 bases). V lost 1 base and J 2 bases, leaving 16 bases between the germline ends. The CDR3 is made up of 17 amino acids. The germline V gene encodes CDR1 MGHRA and CDR2 YSYEKL. This CDR3 is CASSQGGGRRSTDTQYF. The CDR3 DNA follows: TGCGCCAGCAGCCAAGGGGGGGGGCGTCGATCCACAGATACGCAGTATTTT.

The rearrangement links TRBV3-1 (or the pseudogene TRBV3-2) to TRBJ1-1, with D unresolved. CDR3 length: 16 residues. Germline CDR1 and CDR2: LGHDT and YNNKEL (reference sequence). V dropped 0 bases and J dropped 0 bases, with 11 bases sitting between them. CDR3 amino acids: CASSQDRGALNTEAFF. Here the CDR3 DNA reads TGTGCCAGCAGCCAAGATCGGGGTGCCTTGAACACTGAAGCTTTCTTT.

On this clone itself: The same CDR3 is also encoded by other DNA sequences in this sample. The genes are TRBV2 and TRBJ1-1; 7 nucleotides line up with TRBD1. The trim removed 2 bases at V and 1 base at J, leaving 1 base unmatched. Per the germline V gene, CDR1 is SNHLY and CDR2 is FYNNEI. The CDR3 is 14 amino acids. CDR3 in amino acids: CASSEQGGNTEAFF. The DNA for the CDR3 is TGTGCCAGCAGTGAACAGGGGGGGAACACTGAAGCTTTCTTT.

The V call is TRBV2, the J call TRBJ1-2; 9 bases agree with TRBD1. Germline V gives CDR1 SNHLY, CDR2 FYNNEI. This CDR3 region has 14 residues. Losses at the gene ends were 3 bases for V and 4 bases for J; bases not matched to a gene: 3. The CDR3 sequence: CASSERDRVYGYTF. The CDR3 coding sequence is TGTGCCAGCAGTGAGCGGGACAGGGTCTATGGCTACACCTTC.

V usage is TRBV7-9 and J usage is TRBJ1-1; D is undetermined. Trimming removed 1 base from V and 5 bases from J, with 5 bases in between. Germline CDR1 is SEHNR and CDR2 is FQNEAQ (reference sequence). This CDR3 has 12 residues. CDR3 amino acids: CASSLGRTEAFF. In nucleotides, the CDR3 is TGTGCCAGCAGCTTAGGCAGGACTGAAGCTTTCTTT.

Comments on this clone: The sample contains more than one DNA sequence encoding this CDR3. This sequence joins TRBV12-3 or TRBV12-4 and TRBJ1-1; 8 bases map to TRBD1. This CDR3 region has 13 residues. The V segment lost 6 bases and the J segment 3 bases; nucleotides outside the gene matches: 3. In nucleotides, the CDR3 is TGTGCCAGCAGCCTGACAGGGGACACTGAAGCTTTCTTT. Protein sequence: CASSLTGDTEAFF.

This chain links TRBV6-5 with TRBJ1-5; D is perhaps TRBD1 (6 bases). The CDR3 is made up of 14 amino acids. Germline V gives CDR1 MNHEY, CDR2 SVGAGI. With 6 bases removed from V and 7 bases from J, the gap between germline ends came to 16 bases. The CDR3 bases are TGTGCCAGCAGCCACCGGGACATAGGACAGCCCCAGCATTTT. Translation: CASSHRDIGQPQHF.

J is TRBJ1-4 and V is TRBV4-1; 7 bases fit TRBD1. Losses at the gene ends were 2 bases for V and 4 bases for J; bases not matched to a gene: 4. CDR1 and CDR2 from the germline V gene are MGHRA and YSYEKL. CDR3 length equals 15 residues. CDR3 sequence: CASSQTGANNEKLFF. The CDR3 DNA is TGCGCCAGCAGCCAAACAGGGGCAAATAATGAAAAACTGTTTTTT.

This chain connects TRBV6-5 to TRBJ2-1, with 8 bases fitting TRBD1. The CDR3 is made up of 15 amino acids. CDR1 and CDR2 from the germline V gene are MNHEY and SVGAGI. V dropped 5 bases and J dropped 1; count of bases not matched to a gene: 4. CDR3 protein: CASSIDRGSYNEQFF. The CDR3 DNA reads TGTGCCAGCAGTATCGACAGGGGATCCTACAATGAGCAGTTCTTC.

The rearrangement uses TRBV27 and TRBJ1-4; no clear D. Germline V lookup: CDR1 MNHEY, CDR2 SMNVEV (reference sequence). The ends were cut back, 4 bases at V and 7 bases at J, with 16 bases in the middle. CDR3 length equals 15 residues. CDR3 loop: CASSSWTEGFEKLFF. DNA for the CDR3: TGTGCCAGCAGTTCCTGGACGGAGGGCTTTGAAAAACTGTTTTTT.

Here the CDR3 DNA reads TGTGCCAGCAAAGGCAGGTCGTCCTTGGGCTACACCTTC. This gives the protein CASKGRSSLGYTF. The chain uses TRBV6-5 and TRBJ1-2; D gene uncertain. V was cut by 7 bases and J by 8 bases, with 17 bases left in between. The CDR3 sequence is 13 residues long. The germline V gene encodes CDR1 MNHEY and CDR2 SVGAGI.

The J gene is TRBJ1-2, the V gene TRBV2, with D possibly being TRBD1 (5 bases). Germline lookup yields CDR1 SNHLY and CDR2 FYNNEI. The CDR3 is 14 residues long. Trimming stripped 6 bases from V and 7 bases from J, with 18 bases between. CDR3 protein: CASRAGGVEFGYTF. The CDR3 DNA reads TGTGCCAGCAGGGCCGGAGGGGTTGAGTTTGGCTACACCTTC.